A selection of T cell receptor beta chains follows, all from one sample in a study of cytomegalovirus exposure and HLA in healthy donors. Libraries were prepared by immunoSEQ multiplex PCR; TCRdb keeps only in-frame clonotypes and omits some of them. The sample holds fewer than 110,000 clones, approximately 75% seen once. The sample consisted of PBMCs. All receptors come from a middle-aged woman in good health and CMV-seronegative. Both conserved end residues are part of each CDR3. The order of the fields is J gene, D gene, clone size, V gene, CDR3 protein. A D gene is named only where the DNA matches it firmly. The size entry is marked missing in some rows and otherwise reads once, few, many or a size class.

>TRBJ2-5|-|-|TRBV6-1
CASSEAQGWGETQYF
>TRBJ2-3|TRBD2|once|TRBV27
CASSSGGDTQYF
>TRBJ1-5|TRBD1|-|TRBV30
CAWGTGRNQPQHF
>TRBJ1-4|-|-|TRBV11-2
CASSPGGGRQLEKLFF
>TRBJ1-5|TRBD1|-|TRBV15
CATSSDRGQPQHF
>TRBJ2-3|TRBD2|-|TRBV7-6
CASSLMAGGTDTQYF
>TRBJ2-2|-|few|TRBV6-5
CASSREGTFTGELFF
>TRBJ2-5|TRBD2|-|TRBV7-6
CASSFNHPSGGEETQYF
>TRBJ1-1|TRBD1|-|TRBV6-1
CASRSKGAGTEAFF
>-|-|-|TRBV7-9
CASSLFLTGASYEQYF
>TRBJ1-3|TRBD1|-|TRBV28
CASNDRGYSGNTIYF
>TRBJ1-1|TRBD1|-|TRBV27
CASSINRGSTEAFF
>TRBJ2-6|TRBD1|few|TRBV29-1
CSVLEPRDREFSGANVLTF
>TRBJ2-1|TRBD2|few|TRBV6-4
CASSATTEGLAGVAEQFF
>TRBJ2-7|TRBD1|-|TRBV6-1
CASSEQSGGSYEQYF
>TRBJ2-5|-|-|TRBV18
CASSTPPETQYF
>TRBJ2-5|-|-|TRBV7-9
CSSSLVAVQETQYF
>TRBJ1-4|-|-|TRBV27
CASSLQASNEKLFF
>TRBJ2-1|TRBD2|-|TRBV7-2
CASSLEGLAGFF
>TRBJ1-5|-|-|TRBV6-1
CASSEARGRGNQPQHF
>TRBJ2-1|TRBD2|once|TRBV6-5
CASRTGLALYNEQFF
>TRBJ2-2|TRBD2|-|TRBV6-6
CASSFPGGYTGELFF
>TRBJ2-5|-|-|TRBV11-2
CASSSVGLETQYF
>TRBJ2-2|-|-|TRBV28
CASSSLGELFF
>TRBJ2-2|-|-|TRBV5-1
CASSLARDLTGELFF
>TRBJ1-6|TRBD1|-|TRBV27
CASSNRDRGNSPLHF